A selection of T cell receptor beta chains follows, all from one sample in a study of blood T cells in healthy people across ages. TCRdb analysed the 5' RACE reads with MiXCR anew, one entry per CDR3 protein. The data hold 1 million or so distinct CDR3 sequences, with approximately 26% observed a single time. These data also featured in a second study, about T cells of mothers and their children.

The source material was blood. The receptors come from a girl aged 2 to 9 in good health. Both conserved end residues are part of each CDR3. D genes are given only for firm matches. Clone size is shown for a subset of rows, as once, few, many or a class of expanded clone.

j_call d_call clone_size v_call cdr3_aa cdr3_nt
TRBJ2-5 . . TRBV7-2 CASRLTRGQETQYF TGTGCCAGCAGACTCACTAGAGGCCAAGAGACCCAGTACTTC
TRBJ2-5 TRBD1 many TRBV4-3 CASSQDGQGTETQYF TGCGCCAGCAGCCAAGATGGACAGGGCACGGAGACCCAGTACTTC
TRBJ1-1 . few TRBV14 CASSQVYTEAFF TGTGCCAGCAGCCAGGTTTACACTGAAGCTTTCTTT
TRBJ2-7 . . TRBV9 CASSSGRGTYEQYF TGTGCCAGCAGCTCAGGACGGGGAACCTACGAGCAGTACTTC
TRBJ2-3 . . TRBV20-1 CRGGEVGTDTQYF TGCAGGGGAGGCGAGGTTGGCACAGATACGCAGTATTTT
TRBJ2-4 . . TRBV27 CASSYEAKNIQYF TGTGCCAGCAGTTATGAGGCCAAAAACATTCAGTACTTC
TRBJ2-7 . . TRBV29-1 CSVSSGNEQYF TGCAGCGTTTCTTCAGGGAACGAGCAGTACTTC
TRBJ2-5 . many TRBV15 CATSRETTNVNLGVDQETQYF TGTGCCACCAGCAGGGAAACCACCAACGTGAATCTGGGTGTGGACCAAGAGACCCAGTACTTC
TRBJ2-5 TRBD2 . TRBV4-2 CASSQDRTSGVQETQYF TGTGCCAGCAGCCAAGATAGAACTAGCGGGGTACAAGAGACCCAGTACTTC
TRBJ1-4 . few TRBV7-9 CASSSIQGVSEKLFF TGTGCCAGCAGCTCAATACAGGGTGTCTCTGAAAAACTGTTTTTT
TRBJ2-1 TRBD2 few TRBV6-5 CASSYQTSGGPNEQFF TGTGCCAGCAGTTACCAGACTAGCGGGGGGCCCAATGAGCAGTTCTTC
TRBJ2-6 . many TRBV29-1 CSVDSGANVLTF TGCAGCGTTGACTCTGGGGCCAACGTCCTGACTTTC
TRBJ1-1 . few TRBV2 CASSENGRVNSGAFF TGTGCCAGCAGTGAAAATGGCCGTGTTAACTCAGGAGCTTTCTTT
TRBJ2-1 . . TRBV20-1 CSARGQANEQFF TGCAGTGCTAGAGGGCAGGCAAATGAGCAGTTCTTC
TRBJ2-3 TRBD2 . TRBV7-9 CASSFLGLATDTQYF TGTGCCAGCAGCTTTTTGGGACTAGCAACAGATACGCAGTATTTT
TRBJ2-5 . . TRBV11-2 CASSLGVGRETQYF TGTGCCAGCAGCTTAGGAGTGGGAAGAGAGACCCAGTACTTC
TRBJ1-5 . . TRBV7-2 CASSLIEQPQHF TGTGCCAGCAGCTTAATAGAACAGCCCCAGCATTTT
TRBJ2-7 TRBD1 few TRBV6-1 CASLPDGQGAYEQYF TGTGCCAGCCTACCGGACGGACAGGGGGCCTACGAGCAGTACTTC
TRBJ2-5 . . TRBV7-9 CASSPRTAQRGTQYF TGTGCCAGCAGCCCCCGGACAGCCCAACGGGGGACCCAGTACTTC
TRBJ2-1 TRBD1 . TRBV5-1 CASSGQTGVYEQFF TGCGCCAGCAGCGGCCAGACAGGGGTGTATGAGCAGTTCTTC
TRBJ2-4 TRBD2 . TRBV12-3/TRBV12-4 CASRVASGGVIQYF TGTGCCAGCAGAGTCGCCAGCGGGGGAGTCATTCAGTACTTC
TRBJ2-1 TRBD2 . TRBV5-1 CASSLSEAGGPVNEQFF TGCGCCAGCAGCCTGTCCGAAGCGGGAGGGCCGGTGAATGAGCAGTTCTTC
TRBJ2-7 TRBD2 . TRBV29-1 CGASGGNYEQYF TGCGGCGCTAGCGGGGGGAACTACGAGCAGTACTTC
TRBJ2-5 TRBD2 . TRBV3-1 CASSQPAGEETQYF TGTGCCAGCAGCCAGCCAGCGGGGGAAGAGACCCAGTACTTC
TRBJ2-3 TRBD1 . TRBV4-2 CASSQSDRENTQYF TGTGCCAGCAGCCAATCTGACAGGGAAAATACGCAGTATTTT
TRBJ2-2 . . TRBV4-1 CASSPRLSPYTGELFF TGCGCCAGCAGCCCCCGACTCTCTCCCTACACCGGGGAGCTGTTTTTT
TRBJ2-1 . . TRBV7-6 CASKSANNNEQFF TGTGCCAGCAAAAGTGCGAATAACAATGAGCAGTTCTTC
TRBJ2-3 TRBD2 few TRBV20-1 CSARDTSAVTDTQYF TGCAGTGCTAGAGACACTAGCGCGGTCACAGATACGCAGTATTTT
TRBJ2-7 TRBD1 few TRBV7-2 CASRERWGQGYEQYF TGTGCCAGCAGAGAACGGTGGGGACAGGGCTACGAGCAGTACTTC
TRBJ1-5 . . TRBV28 CASSFFRGQGQPQHF TGTGCCAGTAGTTTTTTCAGGGGACAAGGGCAGCCCCAGCATTTT
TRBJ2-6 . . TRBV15 CATSRARSGANVLTF TGTGCCACCAGCAGAGCACGCTCTGGGGCCAACGTCCTGACTTTC
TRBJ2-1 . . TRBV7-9 CASSLIGAGIYDEQFF TGTGCCAGCAGCTTAATAGGCGCCGGTATCTACGATGAGCAGTTCTTC
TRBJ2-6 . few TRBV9 CASSAAIGANVLTF TGTGCCAGCAGCGCAGCAATTGGGGCCAACGTCCTGACTTTC
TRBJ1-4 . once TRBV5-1 CASSLVPGDGKLFF TGCGCCAGCAGCTTGGTACCCGGGGATGGAAAACTGTTTTTT
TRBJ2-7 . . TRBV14 CASSQQGGLYF TGTGCCAGCAGCCAACAGGGCGGGCTGTACTTC
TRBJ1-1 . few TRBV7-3 CASSLGVWQEAFF TGTGCCAGCAGCTTAGGGGTTTGGCAGGAAGCTTTCTTT
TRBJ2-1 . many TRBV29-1 CSVEGVRSDPSSYNEQFF TGCAGCGTTGAAGGTGTACGTAGTGACCCGAGCTCCTACAATGAGCAGTTCTTC
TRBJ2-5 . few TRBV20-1 CSASRGPIGFF TGCAGTGCTAGTAGGGGACCGATTGGGTTCTTC
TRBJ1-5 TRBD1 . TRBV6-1 CASGAWDRGNNQPQHF TGTGCCAGCGGGGCATGGGACAGGGGAAATAATCAGCCCCAGCATTTT
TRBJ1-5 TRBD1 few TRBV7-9 CASSLGVLETGVSNQPQHF TGTGCCAGCAGCTTAGGGGTCCTTGAGACAGGGGTAAGCAATCAGCCCCAGCATTTT
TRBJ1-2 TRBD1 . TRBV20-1 CSASVEPTTGQGNGYTF TGCAGTGCTAGTGTTGAACCAACTACCGGACAGGGCAATGGCTACACCTTC
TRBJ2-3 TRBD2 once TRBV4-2 CASSHGAGGSLGTDTQYF TGTGCCAGCAGCCACGGAGCGGGGGGCTCCCTTGGCACAGATACGCAGTATTTT
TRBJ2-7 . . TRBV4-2 CASSHWGDEQYF TGTGCCAGCAGCCATTGGGGTGACGAGCAGTACTTC
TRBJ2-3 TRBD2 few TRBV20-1 CSARPGLAGRTLYTDTQYF TGCAGTGCTAGGCCCGGACTAGCGGGGCGTACCCTGTACACAGATACGCAGTATTTT
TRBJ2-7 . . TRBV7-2 CASRDMGSYEQYF TGTGCCAGCAGAGATATGGGGTCCTACGAGCAGTACTTC
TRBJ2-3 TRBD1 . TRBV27 CASRTGSDTQYF TGTGCCAGCAGGACAGGGTCAGATACGCAGTATTTT
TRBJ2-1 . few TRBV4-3 CASSQDRGIYSYNEQFF TGCGCCAGCAGCCAAGATCGCGGGATCTACTCCTACAATGAGCAGTTCTTC
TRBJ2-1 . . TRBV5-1 CASSPPGPDSYNEQFF TGCGCCAGCAGTCCCCCGGGACCCGACTCCTACAATGAGCAGTTCTTC
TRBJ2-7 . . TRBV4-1 CASSQDLGADEQYF TGCGCCAGCAGCCAAGATTTGGGGGCCGACGAGCAGTACTTC
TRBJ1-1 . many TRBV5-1 CASSAEVSGNTEAFF TGCGCCAGCAGCGCAGAGGTCTCAGGGAACACTGAAGCTTTCTTT
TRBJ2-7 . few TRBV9 CASSVGDSHGQYF TGTGCCAGCAGCGTAGGTGACAGCCACGGGCAGTACTTC
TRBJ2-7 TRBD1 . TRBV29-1 CSVASRDSLLYEQYF TGCAGCGTCGCATCCCGGGACAGTCTACTCTACGAGCAGTACTTC
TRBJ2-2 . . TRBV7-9 CASSPLRGRRSTGELFF TGTGCCAGCAGCCCCCTAAGAGGGAGGAGGAGCACCGGGGAGCTGTTTTTT
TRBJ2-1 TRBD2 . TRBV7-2 CASSFKSGGFYEQFF TGTGCCAGCAGCTTTAAAAGCGGGGGGTTTTATGAGCAGTTCTTC